This TCR beta chain emerged from a study of T-cell memory formation after mild COVID-19. Overall study findings and caveats: Contracting CD4+ clones lay largely in CM and EM, with CD8+ ones residing in EMRA.

CDR3 size: 13 residues. The ends were cut back, 6 bases at V and 7 bases at J, with 12 bases in the middle. Germline lookup yields CDR1 SNHLY and CDR2 FYNNEI. 5'RACE primed at constant segments yielded TCR alpha and TCR beta cDNA libraries bearing sample barcodes and UMIs. TCRdb called the 5' RACE reads again in MiXCR, with one record for every CDR3 protein. The data show about 390,000 distinct CDR3 sequences, around a sixth seen once. Regarding this clonotype: Its specificity is not known.

Material: PBMCs or a T cell subset sorted from them (not recorded which). The chain employs TRBV2 and TRBJ1-4; TRBD1 is a possible D gene (5 bases). This TCR was recovered from a man aged 18 to 29 who had mild COVID-19 (a few samples of this study predate the infection). Cell type and time point are not known. The CDR3 loop reads CASRTGTSEKLFF. In DNA, the CDR3 is TGTGCCAGCAGAACCGGGACCTCTGAAAAACTGTTTTTT.